Listed here is a single TCR beta chain. Its antigen is unknown. With a J-beta primer mix and a sample-barcoded 5' primer, a second PCR ran about 7 to 12 cycles. TCRdb ran MiXCR on the 5' RACE reads and lists one entry per CDR3 protein. This sample has 550,000 to 650,000 distinct CDR3 sequences, with roughly a quarter found just once. The ends lost 2 bases at V and 6 bases at J; junction bases unmatched: 7. Germline V gene lookup returns CDR1 KGHSH and CDR2 LQKENI. The CDR3 is 16 amino acids. The source of the sample is a study of blood T cells in healthy people across ages. Study results and caveats: Long-lived donors carried more naive CD4+ cells and greater diversity than aged donors. Possibly confounding the expanded clonotype changes was the fact that donor CMV status was unknown.

These data also formed part of another study, on T cells of mothers and their children. Turning to that study: Persisting microchimeric T cell clones went undetected.

The chain couples TRBV18 to TRBJ1-5; 10 positions agree with TRBD1. Source material: blood. The source of this sequence is a boy aged 2 to 10 in good health. CDR3 loop: CASSPATGGSGQPQHF. The CDR3, as DNA: TGTGCCAGCTCACCAGCGACAGGGGGCTCTGGTCAGCCCCAGCATTTT.